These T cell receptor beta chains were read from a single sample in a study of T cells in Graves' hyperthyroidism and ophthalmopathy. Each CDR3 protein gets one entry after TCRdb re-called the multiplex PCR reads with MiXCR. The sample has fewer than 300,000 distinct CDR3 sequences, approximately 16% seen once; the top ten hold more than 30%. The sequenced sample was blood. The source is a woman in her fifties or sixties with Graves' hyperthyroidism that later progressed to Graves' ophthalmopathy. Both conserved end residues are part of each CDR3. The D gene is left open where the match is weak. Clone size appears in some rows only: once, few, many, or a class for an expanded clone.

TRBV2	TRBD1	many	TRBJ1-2	CASNSQGEGYTF	TGTGCCAGCAACTCACAGGGGGAAGGCTACACCTTC
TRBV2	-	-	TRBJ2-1	CASSDAAVSYNEQFF	TGTGCCAGCAGTGACGCGGCAGTCTCCTACAATGAGCAGTTCTTC
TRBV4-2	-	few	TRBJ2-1	CASSLVGYDGAMDEQFF	TGTGCCAGCAGCCTTGTTGGGTATGACGGCGCAATGGATGAGCAGTTCTTC
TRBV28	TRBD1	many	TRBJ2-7	CASSFGDRDEQYF	TGTGCCAGCAGTTTTGGAGACAGGGATGAGCAGTACTTC
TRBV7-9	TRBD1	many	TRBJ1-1	CASSPQGGGTEAFF	TGTGCCAGCAGCCCCCAGGGGGGGGGCACTGAAGCTTTCTTT
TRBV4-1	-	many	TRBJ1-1	CASSGHGTFTEAFF	TGCGCCAGCAGCGGCCACGGAACCTTCACTGAAGCTTTCTTT
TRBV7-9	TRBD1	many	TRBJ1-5	CASSPPGAGGAQPQHF	TGTGCCAGCAGCCCTCCAGGGGCAGGGGGCGCGCAGCCCCAGCATTTT
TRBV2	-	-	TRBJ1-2	CASTHTGSNYGYTF	TGTGCCAGCACTCACACAGGGTCTAACTATGGCTACACCTTC
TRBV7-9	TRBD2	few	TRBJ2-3	CASSPGGEADTDTQYF	TGTGCCAGCAGCCCCGGGGGGGAAGCGGACACAGATACGCAGTATTTT
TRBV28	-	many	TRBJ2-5	CASSFIPSYQETQYF	TGTGCCAGCAGTTTTATCCCATCGTACCAAGAGACCCAGTACTTC
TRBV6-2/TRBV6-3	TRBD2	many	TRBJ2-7	CASRGTRVAGSASYEQYF	TGTGCCAGCAGGGGGACACGCGTAGCGGGATCCGCATCCTACGAGCAGTACTTC
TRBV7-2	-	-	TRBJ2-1	CASSLEPSAGQQFF	TGTGCCAGCAGCTTAGAACCGTCCGCGGGACAGCAGTTCTTC
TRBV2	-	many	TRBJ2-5	CASSVLMSRTQETQYF	TGTGCCAGCAGTGTTTTGATGAGCCGGACCCAAGAGACCCAGTACTTC
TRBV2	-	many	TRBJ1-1	CASSYSRTEAFF	TGTGCCAGCAGCTATTCCAGGACTGAAGCTTTCTTT
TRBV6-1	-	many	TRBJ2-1	CASSENGIGEQFF	TGTGCCAGCAGTGAAAACGGGATAGGTGAGCAGTTCTTC
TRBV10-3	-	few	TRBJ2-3	CAISLDGSSTDTQYF	TGTGCCATCAGTCTTGACGGCTCCAGCACAGATACGCAGTATTTT
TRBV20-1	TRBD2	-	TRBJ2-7	CSAWTSGSGYEQYF	TGCAGTGCTTGGACTAGCGGGAGTGGCTACGAGCAGTACTTC
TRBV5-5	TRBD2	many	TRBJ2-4	CASSFGLDGNIQYF	TGTGCCAGCAGCTTTGGACTAGATGGAAACATTCAGTACTTC
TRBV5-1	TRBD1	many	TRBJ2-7	CASSLQGSNEQYF	TGCGCCAGCAGTCTACAGGGGTCCAACGAGCAGTACTTC
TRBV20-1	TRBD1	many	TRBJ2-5	CSARAGDREGETQYF	TGCAGTGCTAGAGCGGGGGACAGGGAAGGAGAGACCCAGTACTTC
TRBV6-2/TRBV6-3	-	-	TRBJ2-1	CASSYARHNEQFF	TGTGCCAGCAGTTACGCGCGGCACAATGAGCAGTTCTTC
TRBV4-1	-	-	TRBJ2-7	CASSQFAGYNEQYF	TGCGCCAGCAGCCAATTTGCAGGGTACAACGAGCAGTACTTC
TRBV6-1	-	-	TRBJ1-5	CASREQSNQPQHF	TGTGCCAGCAGAGAGCAGAGCAATCAGCCCCAGCATTTT
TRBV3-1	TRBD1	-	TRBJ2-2	CASSQERGTGDTGELFF	TGTGCCAGCAGCCAAGAAAGGGGGACAGGGGACACCGGGGAGCTGTTTTTT
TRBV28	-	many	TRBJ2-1	CASSTRQVLFGEQFF	TGTGCCAGCAGTACAAGACAGGTTTTGTTTGGTGAGCAGTTCTTC
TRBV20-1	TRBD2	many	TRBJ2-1	CSPTVPAGGLGEQFF	TGCAGTCCTACGGTCCCAGCGGGAGGGTTAGGTGAGCAGTTCTTC
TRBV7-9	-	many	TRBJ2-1	CASSFRDRHNEQFF	TGTGCCAGCAGCTTCCGGGACCGACACAATGAGCAGTTCTTC
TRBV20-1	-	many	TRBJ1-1	CSASKGLTEAFF	TGCAGTGCTAGCAAGGGGTTAACTGAAGCTTTCTTT
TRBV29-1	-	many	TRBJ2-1	CSVEGPRAYNEQFF	TGCAGCGTTGAAGGTCCAAGAGCCTACAATGAGCAGTTCTTC
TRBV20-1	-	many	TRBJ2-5	CSALFSSLPGETQYF	TGCAGTGCTCTCTTCTCTAGCCTGCCAGGGGAGACCCAGTACTTC
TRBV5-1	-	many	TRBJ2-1	CASSLQTYDEQFF	TGCGCCAGCAGCTTGCAAACCTACGATGAGCAGTTCTTC
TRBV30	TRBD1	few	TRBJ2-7	CAWGQGAYEQYF	TGTGCCTGGGGACAGGGGGCCTACGAGCAGTACTTC
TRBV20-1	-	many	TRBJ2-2	CSASGDSYTGELFF	TGCAGTGCTAGTGGTGATAGTTACACCGGGGAGCTGTTTTTT
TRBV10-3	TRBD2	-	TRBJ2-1	CAISTSGSSYNEQFF	TGTGCCATCAGTACTAGCGGGAGCTCCTACAATGAGCAGTTCTTC
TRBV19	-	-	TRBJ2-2	CASSPYRAGSNTGELFF	TGTGCCAGTAGTCCCTACAGGGCAGGCTCGAACACCGGGGAGCTGTTTTTT
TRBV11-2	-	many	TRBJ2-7	CASSLPARAAGPSSYEQYF	TGTGCCAGCAGCTTGCCCGCCAGAGCGGCGGGGCCGAGCTCCTACGAGCAGTACTTC
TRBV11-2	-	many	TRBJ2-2	CASRPETDYTGELFF	TGTGCCAGCAGACCCGAGACGGACTACACCGGGGAGCTGTTTTTT
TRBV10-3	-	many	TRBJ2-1	CAISAGTTSYNEQFF	TGTGCCATCAGTGCGGGGACGACATCCTACAATGAGCAGTTCTTC
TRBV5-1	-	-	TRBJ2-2	CASSLDPGRTFPTGELFF	TGCGCCAGCAGCTTGGATCCAGGGCGGACATTCCCCACCGGGGAGCTGTTTTTT
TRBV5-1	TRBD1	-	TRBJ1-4	CASSLPTEDPQGAGEKLFF	TGCGCCAGCAGCTTGCCCACCGAGGACCCACAGGGGGCAGGTGAAAAACTGTTTTTT
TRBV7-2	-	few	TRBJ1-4	CASSLLWGEKLFF	TGTGCCAGCAGCTTATTGTGGGGCGAAAAACTGTTTTTT
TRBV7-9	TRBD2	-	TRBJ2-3	CASGLTSAADTQYF	TGTGCCAGCGGGCTAACTAGCGCTGCAGATACGCAGTATTTT
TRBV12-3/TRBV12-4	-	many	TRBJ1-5	CASSPRRLWGDSNQPQHF	TGTGCCAGCAGTCCCCGGCGGTTATGGGGGGATAGCAATCAGCCCCAGCATTTT
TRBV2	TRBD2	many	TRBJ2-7	CASSEGSGTREQYF	TGTGCCAGCAGTGAGGGTAGCGGGACCCGCGAGCAGTACTTC
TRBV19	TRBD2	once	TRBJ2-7	CASSIRTSGNNEQYF	TGTGCCAGTAGTATAAGGACTAGCGGGAATAACGAGCAGTACTTC
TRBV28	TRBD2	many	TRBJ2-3	CASSLTVGGYPTDTQYF	TGTGCCAGCAGTTTAACAGTGGGAGGGTACCCCACAGATACGCAGTATTTT
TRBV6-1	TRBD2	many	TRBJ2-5	CASAGGGETQYF	TGTGCCAGCGCGGGAGGCGGAGAGACCCAGTACTTC
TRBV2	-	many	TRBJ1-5	CASSAPLGVYSNQPQHF	TGTGCCAGCAGTGCTCCCCTGGGAGTATATAGCAATCAGCCCCAGCATTTT
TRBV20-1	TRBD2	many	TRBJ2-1	CSAWGGREVINEQFF	TGCAGTGCTTGGGGCGGGAGGGAGGTTATAAATGAGCAGTTCTTC
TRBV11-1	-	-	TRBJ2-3	CASSSTGTGGGPDTQYF	TGTGCCAGCAGCTCTACAGGGACGGGAGGCGGTCCAGATACGCAGTATTTT
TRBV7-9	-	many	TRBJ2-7	CASSLLRDSYEQYF	TGTGCCAGCAGCTTGCTGCGGGACTCCTACGAGCAGTACTTC
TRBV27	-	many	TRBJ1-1	CASSFKENTEAFF	TGTGCCAGCAGTTTTAAGGAGAACACTGAAGCTTTCTTT
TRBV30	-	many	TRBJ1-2	CAWREDYRDYTF	TGTGCCTGGAGGGAGGATTACAGGGACTACACCTTC
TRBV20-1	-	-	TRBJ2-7	CSAEDYEQYF	TGCAGTGCTGAAGACTACGAGCAGTACTTC
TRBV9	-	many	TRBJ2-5	CASSEMGETQYF	TGTGCCAGCAGCGAGATGGGGGAGACCCAGTACTTC